What follows describes a single T cell receptor beta chain. Other DNA variants within this sample encode the same CDR3. This sample was included in a study of shared clonotypes between healthy human individuals. Repertoires were generated with immunoSEQ multiplex PCR, while TCRdb's copy carries only in-frame clones and drops some. The sample contains roughly 2,500,000 clones, 93% of which appear only once. This CDR3 contains 15 residues. In germline, CDR1 is SNHLY, CDR2 FYNNEI. V shed 4 bases, J shed 0 bases, and the junction held 1 base outside the gene matches. This TCR came from a man aged 18 to 29 in good health. Some clones in this sample may be carry-over from other donors' samples. The chain is built from TRBV2 and TRBJ2-3; 10 positions match TRBD2. Sequenced input: naive CD4+ T cells from PBMCs. Subset of the sample: CD45RA+ positively selected. The CDR3 DNA follows: TGTGCCAGCAGTGGGACTAGCGGAAGCACAGATACGCAGTATTTT. Its protein product is CASSGTSGSTDTQYF.